The clone carrying this TCR beta chain was seen once. Antigen specificity is unknown. Stated treatment: roughly 11-day PBMC culture with coronavirus spike peptide pools or control peptides (ViraFEST assay). The assay that was used to sequence DNA from cultured CD4+ T cells was the Oncomine TCR Beta short-read assay. From cultured CD4+ T cells, genomic DNA was extracted. TCRdb processed the PCR reads anew with MiXCR; each CDR3 protein has one entry. The data show more than 9,000 distinct CDR3 sequences, with over 45% seen just once and roughly 33% held by the top ten. The CDR3 consists of 13 residues. Germline V gene lookup returns CDR1 DFQATT and CDR2 SNEGSKA (reference sequence). V lost 6 bases to trimming and J lost 0 bases, with 9 bases between them. This sample is part of a study of vaccination and CD4 T cells after COVID-19. Overall study context: Median time from COVID diagnosis to post-COVID sampling was over 85 days (35 to 161). Post-vaccination specimens were collected at a median of roughly 65 days following dose two (range 14 to 241).

The chain carries TRBV20-1 and TRBJ2-1; D ambiguous. The sequencing input was CD4+ T cells from blood, cultured in vitro. The sequence derives from a human donor who had recovered from COVID-19. The CDR3 loop is CSASRDSYNEQFF. Here the CDR3 DNA reads TGCAGTGCCAGTAGGGACTCCTACAATGAGCAGTTCTTC.